These 10 T cell receptor beta chains were all obtained from the same sample, sequenced in a study of CD8+CD57+ T cells in acquired aplastic anemia. TCR beta VDJ combinations and CDR3 sequences were profiled from genomic DNA. TCRdb reprocessed the reads via MiXCR and lists one record per CDR3 protein. The profile shows about 48,000 distinct CDR3 sequences, about two thirds of them singletons. Sequenced: sorted CD4+, CD8+, or CD8+CD57+ T cells (not recorded which) from PBMCs. The receptors come from a human donor in good health, serving as a control.

The genes are TRBV7-9 and TRBJ2-7, with D tentatively TRBD1 (6 bases). V lost 5 bases to trimming and J lost 5 bases, with 19 bases between them. The CDR3 contains 15 residues. Germline V lookup: CDR1 SEHNR, CDR2 FQNEAQ (reference sequence). The CDR3 DNA follows: TGTGCCAGCAGCCCATCGACAGGAGCTGGGAACGAGCAGTACTTC. Protein sequence: CASSPSTGAGNEQYF.

This chain links TRBV2 with TRBJ2-1, with 7 bases aligning to TRBD2. This CDR3 has 18 residues. V was clipped by 1 base and J by 4 bases; unmatched bases: 13. The germline V gene has CDR1 SNHLY and CDR2 FYNNEI. CDR3 region: CASSEEPAGYILYNEQFF. CDR3 sequence (DNA): TGTGCCAGCAGTGAAGAGCCAGCGGGGTACATTCTTTACAATGAGCAGTTCTTC.

V usage is TRBV4-2 and J usage is TRBJ2-1; the match to TRBD2 covers 12 bases. Germline CDR1 reads LGHNA; CDR2 reads YNFKEQ. The CDR3 length is 14 residues. Trimming took 5 bases from V and 7 from J; bases not matched to a gene: 3. The CDR3 loop is CASSYLAGGNEQFF. The CDR3 DNA reads TGTGCCAGCAGCTATCTAGCGGGAGGGAATGAGCAGTTCTTC.

This clonotype has ten or more counts. V is TRBV6-4 and J is TRBJ2-1; 11 bases match TRBD2. V gave up 2 bases and J gave up 7 bases; unmatched junction bases: 4. Germline V CDR1 and CDR2: MRHNA, SNTAGT. The CDR3 totals 15 residues. The CDR3 DNA follows: TGTGCCAGCAGTGACACTAGCGGGAGTTCTAATGAGCAGTTCTTC. Amino acid sequence: CASSDTSGSSNEQFF.

This clonotype was picked up a small number of times. The chain has TRBV10-3 and TRBJ2-7; D uncertain. CDR3 length equals 16 residues. The V end was cut by 6 bases, the J end by 0 bases, with 18 bases between. Per germline, CDR1 ENHRY and CDR2 SYGVKD. The CDR3 region is CAIRDALAPSSYEQYF. DNA for the CDR3: TGTGCCATCAGGGACGCCTTAGCCCCCAGCTCCTACGAGCAGTACTTC.

This clonotype was seen only a few times. The rearrangement uses TRBV25-1 and TRBJ1-1; D not certain. This CDR3 has 11 amino acids. CDR1 MGHDK and CDR2 SYGVNS come from the germline V gene. The V end lost 2 bases, the J end lost 6 bases, and 4 bases lay between the germline ends. The CDR3, as DNA: TGTGCCAGCAGTGAAGGGTCTGAAGCTTTCTTT. Encoded protein: CASSEGSEAFF.

A few counts support this clonotype. This chain connects TRBV15 to TRBJ1-5, with a tentative D call TRBD1 (6 bases). The CDR3 loop spans 15 amino acids. Germline-derived CDR1 and CDR2 are LNHNV and YYDKDF (reference sequence). V lost 0 bases and J lost 7, with 13 bases in between. CDR3 sequence: CATSREKGGGQPQHF. DNA of the CDR3: TGTGCCACCAGCAGAGAGAAGGGGGGAGGGCAGCCCCAGCATTTT.

The V call is TRBV7-7, the J call TRBJ2-3; D is unclear. Trimming left V 1 base short and J 5 bases short, with 7 bases between. Germline loops: CDR1 SSHAT, CDR2 FNYEAQ (reference sequence). The CDR3 has 13 residues. The CDR3 reads CASSLEWQDTQYF. The CDR3 DNA reads as TGTGCCAGCAGCTTAGAGTGGCAAGATACGCAGTATTTT.

This chain connects TRBV19 to TRBJ1-5; D is unclear. From germline, CDR1 is LNHDA and CDR2 SQIVND (reference sequence). The CDR3 covers 14 residues. V was shortened by 3 bases and J by 2 bases, with 8 bases between the two germline ends. The CDR3 nucleotides are TGTGCCAGTAGTATCGGGCGTGGCAATCAGCCCCAGCATTTT. It yields the protein CASSIGRGNQPQHF.

CDR3 coding DNA: TGCAGTGCTAGAGAATCCCTAGCCGCAGATACGCAGTATTTT. This codes for CSARESLAADTQYF. The chain uses TRBV20-1 and TRBJ2-3; possible D gene TRBD2, 5 bases. The CDR3 has 14 amino acids. Trimming left V 0 bases short and J 4 bases short, with 11 bases between. Germline V gene sequence: CDR1 DFQATT, CDR2 SNEGSKA (reference sequence).